The T cell receptor beta chain under discussion was sequenced for a study of CD8 T cells in ankylosing spondylitis. Concerning this clonotype: The antigen remains unidentified.

The germline V gene has CDR1 SGHNT and CDR2 YYREEE (reference sequence). V shed 2 bases and J shed 0 bases, with 9 bases lying between them. CDR3 length: 15 amino acids. Findings and caveats of the study: What appeared characteristic of ankylosing spondylitis blood was a TCR beta motif of fewer than ten highly homologous variants. Before this, some motif variants had been reported in reactive arthritis synovial fluid and blood. Disease-linked clones, CD8+, were relatively rare in peripheral blood.

TCRdb fed the 5' RACE reads into MiXCR, producing one record per CDR3 protein. Of about 450,000 distinct CDR3 sequences listed, about 24% are singletons. The receptor's source is a male donor with ankylosing spondylitis. The chain is built from TRBV5-4 and TRBJ2-1; D remains unclear. Sequencing was carried out using blood, either unsorted or a sorted T cell fraction (not recorded which). The CDR3 nucleotides are TGTGCCAGCAGCTTAATCCCTAGCTCCTACAATGAGCAGTTCTTC. Its translation is CASSLIPSSYNEQFF.